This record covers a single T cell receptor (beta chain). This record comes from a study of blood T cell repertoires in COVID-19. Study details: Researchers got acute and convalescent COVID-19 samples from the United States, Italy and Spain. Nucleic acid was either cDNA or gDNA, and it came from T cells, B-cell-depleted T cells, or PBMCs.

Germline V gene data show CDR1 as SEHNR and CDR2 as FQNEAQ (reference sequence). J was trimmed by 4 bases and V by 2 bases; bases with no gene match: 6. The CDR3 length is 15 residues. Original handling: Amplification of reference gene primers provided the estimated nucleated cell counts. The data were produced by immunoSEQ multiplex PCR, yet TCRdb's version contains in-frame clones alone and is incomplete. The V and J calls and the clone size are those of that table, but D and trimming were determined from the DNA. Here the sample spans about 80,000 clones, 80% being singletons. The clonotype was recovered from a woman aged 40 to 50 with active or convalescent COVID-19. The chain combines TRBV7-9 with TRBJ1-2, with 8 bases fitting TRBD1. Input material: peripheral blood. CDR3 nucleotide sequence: TGTGCCAGCAGCTTACCCCGGACAGGGCTCTATGGCTACACCTTC. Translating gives CASSLPRTGLYGYTF.